Listed here are 11 T cell receptor beta chains from one sample, sequenced in a study of cytomegalovirus exposure and HLA in healthy donors. The primer mix had 60 Vbeta and 13 Jbeta primers. The repertoire was sequenced with immunoSEQ multiplex PCR; TCRdb's copy has only in-frame clones and lacks some. The table has about 160,000 clones, roughly 79% seen once. The sample comprised PBMCs. The receptor set was obtained from a woman aged 50 to 65 in good health and CMV-seronegative.

This CDR3 reads CASPPTPIRTSGGLTDTQYF. Written as DNA, the CDR3 is TGTGCCAGCCCTCCCACCCCGATTAGGACTAGCGGGGGCCTCACAGATACGCAGTATTTT. The chain is built from TRBV11-3 and TRBJ2-3; 13 bases agree with TRBD2. Trimming removed 8 bases from V and 2 bases from J; junction bases left unmatched: 19. Per germline, CDR1 SGHNT and CDR2 YENEEA. This CDR3 spans 20 amino acids.

The chain uses TRBV10-3 and TRBJ2-5, with TRBD1 as a possible D gene (6 bases). Matching the DNA end better, TRBJ2-7 makes the J call doubtful. Per germline, CDR1 ENHRY and CDR2 SYGVKD. The CDR3 has 15 residues. The chain's CDR3 is CAISEPTGQIYEQYF. The CDR3 DNA follows: TGTGCCATCAGTGAGCCTACGGGACAAATCTACGAGCAGTACTTC.

V usage is TRBV9 and J usage is TRBJ1-1; D perhaps matches TRBD1 (6 bases). The germline V gene encodes CDR1 SGDLS and CDR2 YYNGEE. The V gene lost 0 bases and the J gene lost 4 bases, with 10 bases spanning the gap. The CDR3 extends over 14 amino acids. DNA of the CDR3: TGTGCCAGCAGCGTAGGCGGGGGCCCCACTGAAGCTTTCTTT. Protein sequence: CASSVGGGPTEAFF.

This chain links TRBV4-1 with TRBJ2-7, with a weak D call TRBD2 (5 bases). Germline V gives CDR1 MGHRA, CDR2 YSYEKL. The CDR3 sequence is 16 residues long. V dropped 0 bases and J dropped 1 base, with 13 bases sitting between them. The CDR3 spells CASSQDRRAASYEQYF. DNA for the CDR3: TGCGCCAGCAGCCAAGATCGGCGGGCTGCTTCCTACGAGCAGTACTTC.

This clone was seen more than once but under ten times. This chain uses TRBV6-5 with TRBJ1-1; 8 bases line up with TRBD1. The ends lost 6 bases at V and 4 bases at J; junction bases unmatched: 7. CDR1 is MNHEY, CDR2 SVGAGI, per germline. The CDR3 consists of 14 residues. CDR3 loop: CASSHTGGGTEAFF. CDR3 sequence (DNA): TGTGCCAGCAGCCACACAGGGGGGGGCACTGAAGCTTTCTTT.

V is TRBV25-1 and J is TRBJ1-1, with a weak D call TRBD1 (6 bases). V lost 3 bases, J lost 5 bases, and 10 bases lay in between. This CDR3 has 13 residues. Germline V gene data show CDR1 as MGHDK and CDR2 as SYGVNS. CDR3 coding DNA: TGTGCCAGCAGTGAGCGACAGGTAACTGAAGCTTTCTTT. It codes for CASSERQVTEAFF.

There are a few counts of this clone. The rearrangement uses TRBV5-8 and TRBJ2-2; a possible D gene is TRBD2 (6 bases). CDR1 SGHTS and CDR2 YDEGEE come from the germline V gene. Trimming shortened V by 2 bases and J by 6 bases, and 11 bases separated the two germline ends. There are 14 residues in the CDR3. The CDR3 DNA reads TGTGCCAGCAGCTTCCGGGAGTACGCCGGGGAGCTGTTTTTT. The encoded protein is CASSFREYAGELFF.

This clone was observed a handful of times. The chain couples TRBV19 to TRBJ1-2, with D unclear. Germline V lookup: CDR1 LNHDA, CDR2 SQIVND (reference sequence). This CDR3 region has 16 residues. The ends were cut back, 6 bases at V and 10 bases at J, with 27 bases in the middle. The CDR3 DNA sequence: TGTGCCAGTAGGCCTCCCCCGGGTGTCGGGTCCTGGAACTACACCTTC. Translated: CASRPPPGVGSWNYTF.

The rearrangement links TRBV7-8 to TRBJ1-4, with 7 bases lining up with TRBD1. Losses at the gene ends were 4 bases for V and 1 base for J; bases not matched to a gene: 6. Germline CDR1 and CDR2: SGHVS and FQNEAQ. This CDR3 spans 16 amino acids. The CDR3 coding sequence is TGTGCCAGCAGCTCATGGGCAGGGGGAACTAATGAAAAACTGTTTTTT. This encodes CASSSWAGGTNEKLFF.

This sequence joins TRBV7-2 and TRBJ2-1; TRBD2 matches 7 bases. The ends lost 4 bases at V and 4 bases at J; junction bases unmatched: 1. The CDR3 has 13 amino acids. Looked up from germline, CDR1 is SGHTA and CDR2 is FQGNSA. CDR3 sequence: CASSSGLYNEQFF. For the CDR3, the DNA is TGTGCCAGCAGCTCGGGACTATACAATGAGCAGTTCTTC.

This clone was seen more than once but under ten times. The chain uses TRBV30 and TRBJ2-1; 8 bases map to TRBD2. CDR1 and CDR2 from the germline V gene are GTSNPN and SVGIG (reference sequence). V lost 0 bases, J lost 5 bases, and 3 bases stayed unmatched. The CDR3 is 14 amino acids. CDR3 DNA: TGTGCCTGGAGTGTAGCGGGAGTAGACAATGAGCAGTTCTTC. It codes for CAWSVAGVDNEQFF.